This T cell receptor (beta chain) was sequenced during a study of human CD8 memory T cell subsets. The CDR3 covers 15 residues. A negative magnetic separation step was used to enrich total CD8+ T cells. Production of TCR beta libraries used UMI-labeled 5' RACE as the method. After re-calling the 5' RACE reads, TCRdb lists one entry per CDR3 protein, DNA absent. The sample table includes thousands of distinct CDR3 sequences. Input material: CD8+ T cells from PBMCs. The receptor was derived from a human donor in good health. The chain joins TRBV12-3 or TRBV12-4 to TRBJ2-7; TCRdb indicates TRBD2, and absent DNA this call remains unverified. CDR3: CASSFYGTSVSEQYF.